The clone carrying this TCR beta chain has more than one count but fewer than ten. Its antigen is currently unknown. Then a second PCR, running roughly 6 to 11 cycles, was carried out with a sample-barcoded 5' primer and a J-beta primer mix. Using its own MiXCR run on the 5' RACE reads, TCRdb lists one record per CDR3 protein. The sample consists of about 800,000 distinct CDR3 sequences, roughly 64% of them appearing once. This sample is drawn from a study of blood T cells in healthy people across ages. Findings and limits, study-wide: TCR beta diversity, measured per million T cells, fell in a roughly linear way with age.

CDR1 and CDR2 (germline): SGDLS, YYNGEE. The CDR3 spans 17 residues. Trimming cost V 6 bases and J 0 bases; bases outside gene matches: 9. The clonotype originates from a man aged 30 to 39 in good health. Sequencing was carried out using blood. This chain uses TRBV9 with TRBJ2-6, with 7 bases that match TRBD2. The CDR3 is CASNIQAGSSGANVLTF. For the CDR3, the DNA is TGTGCCAGCAATATTCAAGCGGGGAGCTCTGGGGCCAACGTCCTGACTTTC.